This T cell receptor beta chain originates from a study of Graves' ophthalmopathy and Graves' hyperthyroidism. Study observations and caveats: Blood contained most expanded thyroid clonotypes exceeding 0.001 frequency.

Researchers took RNA transcripts and amplified TCR beta CDR3 regions from them. HTBI primers served in a first-round RT-PCR, which a second-round multiplex PCR followed. TCRdb called the multiplex PCR reads again in MiXCR, with one record for every CDR3 protein. This table holds 200,000 to 300,000 distinct CDR3 sequences, about 46% found once. Patients were excluded if they had other autoimmune diseases or uncontrolled infections, and likewise if pregnancy or lactation applied. CDR1 and CDR2 from the germline V gene are MNHEY and SVGAGI. This CDR3 is built from 14 residues. Trimming removed 5 bases from V and 4 bases from J, with 12 bases in between. This clonotype has a handful of counts. What it binds is not known.

Sequencing used peripheral blood. The receptor's source is an adult man with Graves' ophthalmopathy. This chain joins TRBV6-5 and TRBJ1-3; D might be TRBD1 (5 bases). The CDR3 loop reads CASSDGGSGNTIYF. DNA of the CDR3: TGTGCCAGCAGTGATGGGGGTTCCGGAAACACCATATATTTT.